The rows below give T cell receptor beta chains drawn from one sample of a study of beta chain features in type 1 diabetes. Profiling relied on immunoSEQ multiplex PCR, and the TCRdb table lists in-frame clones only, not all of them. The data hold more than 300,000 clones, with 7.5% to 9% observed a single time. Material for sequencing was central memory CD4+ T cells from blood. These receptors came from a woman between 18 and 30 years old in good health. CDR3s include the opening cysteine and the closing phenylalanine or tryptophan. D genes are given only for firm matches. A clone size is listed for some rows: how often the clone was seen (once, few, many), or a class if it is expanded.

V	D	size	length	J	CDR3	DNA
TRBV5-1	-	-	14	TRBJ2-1	CASSLVGSDHEQFF	TGCGCCAGCAGCTTGGTGGGTAGCGACCATGAGCAGTTCTTC
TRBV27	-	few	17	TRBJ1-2	CASSLSFVGLLSYGYTF	TGTGCCAGCAGTTTATCTTTCGTCGGACTTCTAAGCTATGGCTACACCTTC
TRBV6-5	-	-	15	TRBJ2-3	CASSYSLQGTDTQYF	TGTGCCAGCAGTTACAGCCTGCAGGGCACAGATACGCAGTATTTT
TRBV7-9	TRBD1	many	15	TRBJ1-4	CASSLGSTGSEKLFF	TGTGCCAGCAGCTTAGGATCGACAGGGTCTGAAAAACTGTTTTTT
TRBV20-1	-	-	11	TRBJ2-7	CSAPGLTEQYF	TGCAGTGCTCCCGGGCTCACCGAGCAGTACTTC
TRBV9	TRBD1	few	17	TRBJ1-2	CASSAGTGRPFNYGYTF	TGTGCCAGCAGCGCCGGGACAGGGAGGCCCTTTAACTATGGCTACACCTTC
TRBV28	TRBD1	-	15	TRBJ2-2	CASSRGDRDTGELFF	TGTGCCAGCAGCCGCGGGGACAGGGACACCGGGGAGCTGTTTTTT
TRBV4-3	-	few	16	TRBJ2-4	CASSQVTTMAKNIQYF	TGCGCCAGCAGCCAAGTGACGACCATGGCCAAAAACATTCAGTACTTC
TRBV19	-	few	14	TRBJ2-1	CATRGDLRSNEQFF	TGTGCCACCCGGGGCGACCTTAGGAGCAATGAGCAGTTCTTC
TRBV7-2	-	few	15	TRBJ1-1	CASSLEPTQMLLAFF	TGTGCCAGCAGCTTAGAGCCAACTCAGATGTTGCTAGCTTTCTTT
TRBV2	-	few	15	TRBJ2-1	CASSDFGGTINEQFF	TGTGCCAGCAGTGATTTTGGGGGAACTATCAATGAGCAGTTCTTC
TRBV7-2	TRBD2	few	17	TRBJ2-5	CASSSGLAGVVGETQYF	TGTGCCAGCAGCTCCGGACTAGCGGGCGTGGTGGGAGAGACCCAGTACTTC
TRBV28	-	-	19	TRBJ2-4	CASSGTGTAGFLAKNIQYF	TGTGCCAGCAGCGGTACCGGGACAGCGGGTTTTCTAGCCAAAAACATTCAGTACTTC
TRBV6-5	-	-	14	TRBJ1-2	CASSYSNVNYGYTF	TGTGCCAGCAGTTACAGTAACGTTAACTATGGCTACACCTTC
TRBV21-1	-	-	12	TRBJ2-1	CANRTPREEQFF	TGTGCCAACCGAACACCACGGGAGGAGCAGTTCTTC
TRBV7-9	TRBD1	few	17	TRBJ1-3	CASSLSQGATGGNTIYF	TGTGCCAGCAGCTTATCCCAGGGGGCGACTGGAGGAAACACCATATATTTT
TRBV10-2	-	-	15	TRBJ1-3	CASSDHRTNGNTIYF	TGCGCCAGCAGTGATCACAGAACCAATGGAAACACCATATATTTT
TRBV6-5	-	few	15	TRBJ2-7	CASSYEAPESYEQYF	TGTGCCAGCAGTTACGAGGCTCCAGAATCCTACGAGCAGTACTTC
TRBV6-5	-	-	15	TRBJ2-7	CASSYRIGASYEQYF	TGTGCCAGCAGTTACAGGATTGGGGCTTCCTACGAGCAGTACTTC
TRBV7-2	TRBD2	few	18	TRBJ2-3	CASRLATRTSGRVDTQYF	TGTGCCAGCAGACTTGCGACCAGAACTAGCGGGAGGGTAGATACGCAGTATTTT